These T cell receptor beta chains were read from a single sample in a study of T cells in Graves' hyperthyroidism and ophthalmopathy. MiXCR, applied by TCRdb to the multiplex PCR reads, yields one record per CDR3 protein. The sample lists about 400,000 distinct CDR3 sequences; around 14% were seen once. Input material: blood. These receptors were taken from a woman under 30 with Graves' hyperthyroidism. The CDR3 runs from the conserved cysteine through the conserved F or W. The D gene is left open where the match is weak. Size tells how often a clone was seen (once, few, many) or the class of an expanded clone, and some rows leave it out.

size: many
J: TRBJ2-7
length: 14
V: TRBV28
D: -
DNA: TGTGCCAGCAGGGGGACTGATACCTCCTACGAGCAGTACTTC
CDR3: CASRGTDTSYEQYF

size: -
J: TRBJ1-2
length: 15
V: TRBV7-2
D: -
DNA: TGTGCCAGCAGCCCAGCGGGGGGGAAGGCCTATGGCTACACCTTC
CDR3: CASSPAGGKAYGYTF

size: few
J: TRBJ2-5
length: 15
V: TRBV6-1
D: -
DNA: TGTGCCAGCAGTCCGGTTGTGGGGCGCGGAGAGACCCAGTACTTC
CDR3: CASSPVVGRGETQYF

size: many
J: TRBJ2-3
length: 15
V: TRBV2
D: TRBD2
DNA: TGTGCCACCCAGGACGGGACTAGCGCCCCAGATACGCAGTATTTT
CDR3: CATQDGTSAPDTQYF

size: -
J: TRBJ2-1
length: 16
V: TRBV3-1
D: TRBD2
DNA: TGTGCCAGCAGCGGGACTAGCGGGAGCTCCTACGATGAGCAGTTCTTC
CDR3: CASSGTSGSSYDEQFF

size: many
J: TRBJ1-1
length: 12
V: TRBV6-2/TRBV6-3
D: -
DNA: TGTGCCAGCAAGGAGGGGTACACTGAAGCTTTCTTT
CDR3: CASKEGYTEAFF

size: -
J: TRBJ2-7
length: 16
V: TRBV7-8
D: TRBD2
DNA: TGTGCCAGCAGCCTGGGACTAGCGGGAGATATCTCCGAGCAGTACTTC
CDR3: CASSLGLAGDISEQYF

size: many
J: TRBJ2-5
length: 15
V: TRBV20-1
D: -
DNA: TGCAGTGCTTCGCCGATCCAGCGGTCACAAGAGACCCAGTACTTC
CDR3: CSASPIQRSQETQYF

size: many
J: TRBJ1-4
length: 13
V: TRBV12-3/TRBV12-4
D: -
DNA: TGTGCCAGCAGTTTAGTCGCAGGGGAAAAACTGTTTTTT
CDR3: CASSLVAGEKLFF

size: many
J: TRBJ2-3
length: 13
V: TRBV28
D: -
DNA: TGTGCCAGCAGTTCTGACAGCACAGATACGCAGTATTTT
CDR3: CASSSDSTDTQYF

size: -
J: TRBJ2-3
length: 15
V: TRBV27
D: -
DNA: TGTGCCAGCAGCCCAAGGCGACTGCCCACAGATACGCAGTATTTT
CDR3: CASSPRRLPTDTQYF

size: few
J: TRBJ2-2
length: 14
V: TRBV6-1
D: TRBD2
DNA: TGTGCCAGCAGCAGCGGGATGCATACCGGGGAGCTGTTTTTT
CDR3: CASSSGMHTGELFF

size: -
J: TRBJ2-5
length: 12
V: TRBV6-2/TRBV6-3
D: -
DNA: TGTGCCAGCGCCTCAACCCTTGGGGCCCAGTACTTC
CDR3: CASASTLGAQYF

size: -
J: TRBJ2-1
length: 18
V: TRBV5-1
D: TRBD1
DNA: TGCGCCAGCAGCTTGGAATTAGACAGGGGGCGCGGGTACAATGAGCAGTTCTTC
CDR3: CASSLELDRGRGYNEQFF

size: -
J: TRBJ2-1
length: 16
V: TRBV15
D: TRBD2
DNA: TGTGCCACCGGACGGGGACTAGCGGGAGTGGGCGCTGAGCAGTTCTTC
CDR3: CATGRGLAGVGAEQFF

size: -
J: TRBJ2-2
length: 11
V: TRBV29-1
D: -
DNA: TGCAGCGCTGAGAACACCGGGGAGCTGTTTTTT
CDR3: CSAENTGELFF

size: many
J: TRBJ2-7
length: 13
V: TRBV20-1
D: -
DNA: TGCAGTGCTAGAAACATACCGCCCTACGAGCAGTACTTC
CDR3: CSARNIPPYEQYF

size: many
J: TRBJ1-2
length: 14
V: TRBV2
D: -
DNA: TGTGCCAGCAGTGGGACAAGAGCTAACTATGGCTACACCTTC
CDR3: CASSGTRANYGYTF

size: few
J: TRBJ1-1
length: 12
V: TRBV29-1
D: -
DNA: TGCAGCGTTCGGTGGACAGTAGGTGAAGCTTTCTTT
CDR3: CSVRWTVGEAFF

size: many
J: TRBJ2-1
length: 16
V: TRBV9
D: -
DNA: TGTGCCAGCAGCCCCCCGGCGGGAAGAACCTACAATGAGCAGTTCTTC
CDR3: CASSPPAGRTYNEQFF

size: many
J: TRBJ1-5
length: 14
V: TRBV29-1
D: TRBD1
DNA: TGCAGCGTTAGGGACAGGGGAGTGGGTCAGCCCCAGCATTTT
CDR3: CSVRDRGVGQPQHF

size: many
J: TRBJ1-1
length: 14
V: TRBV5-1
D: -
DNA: TGCGCCAGCAGCTTGAGCGACCGCCGGACTGAAGCTTTCTTT
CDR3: CASSLSDRRTEAFF

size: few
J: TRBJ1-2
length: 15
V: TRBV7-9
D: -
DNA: TGTGCCAGCAGCCCCGGAGGAGGGGCCCACTATGGCTACACCTTC
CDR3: CASSPGGGAHYGYTF

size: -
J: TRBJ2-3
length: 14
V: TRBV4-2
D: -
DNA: TGTGCCAGCAGCCAACGACTAGATCCAAATACGCAGTATTTT
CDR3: CASSQRLDPNTQYF

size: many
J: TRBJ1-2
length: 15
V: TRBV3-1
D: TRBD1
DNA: TGTGCCAGCAGCCAAGAAGAGAGGACAGGGAATGGCTACACCTTC
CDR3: CASSQEERTGNGYTF

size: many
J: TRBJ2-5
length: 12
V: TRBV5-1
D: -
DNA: TGCGCCAGCAGCCTGGCCCAACAGCACCAGTACTTC
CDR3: CASSLAQQHQYF

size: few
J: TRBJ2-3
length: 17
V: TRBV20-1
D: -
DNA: TGCAGTGCTAGAGTCCCGCGGCCGGGACCCAGCACAGATACGCAGTATTTT
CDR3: CSARVPRPGPSTDTQYF

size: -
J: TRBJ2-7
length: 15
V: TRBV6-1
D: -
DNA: TGTGCCAGCAGTGACGATGGCAGGGGTCCATACGAGCAGTACTTC
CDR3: CASSDDGRGPYEQYF

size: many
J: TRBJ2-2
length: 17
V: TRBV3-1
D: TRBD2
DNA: TGTGCCAGCAGCCCCCCTATTGCGGGGGTAGGGACCGGGGAGCTGTTTTTT
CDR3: CASSPPIAGVGTGELFF

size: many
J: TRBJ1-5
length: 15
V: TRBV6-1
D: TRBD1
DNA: TGTGCCAGCATGGCGGCGACAGGGGGCGAACAGCCCCAGCATTTT
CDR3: CASMAATGGEQPQHF

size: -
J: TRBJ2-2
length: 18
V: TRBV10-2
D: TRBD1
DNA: TGCGCCAGCAGTGACTACAGGGGGCGAAGGGGAGTCCCCGGGGAGCTGTTTTTT
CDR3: CASSDYRGRRGVPGELFF

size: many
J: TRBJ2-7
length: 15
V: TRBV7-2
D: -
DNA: TGTGCCAGCAGCCACATGGTGGGAGAGCCCTACGAGCAGTACTTC
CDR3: CASSHMVGEPYEQYF

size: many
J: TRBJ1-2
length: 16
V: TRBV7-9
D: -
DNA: TGTGCCAGCAGCTCTGGGGGGAGCCCCCTGGGGTATGGCTACACCTTC
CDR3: CASSSGGSPLGYGYTF

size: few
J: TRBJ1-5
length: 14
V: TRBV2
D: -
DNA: TGTGCCAGCAGGGTTGGCAGTGGCAATCAGCCCCAGCATTTT
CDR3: CASRVGSGNQPQHF

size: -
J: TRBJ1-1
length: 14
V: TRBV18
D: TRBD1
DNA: TGTGCCAGCTCACCCGACAGGGCGGGGACTGAAGCTTTCTTT
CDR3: CASSPDRAGTEAFF

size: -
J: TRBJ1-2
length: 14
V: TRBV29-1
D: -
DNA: TGCAGCGTCACTAGCGGGGGCCAAAACTATGGCTACACCTTC
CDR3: CSVTSGGQNYGYTF

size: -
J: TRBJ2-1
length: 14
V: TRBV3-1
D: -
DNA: TGTGCCAGCAGCCAAGAACTCGCGGTCCATGAGCAGTTCTTC
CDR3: CASSQELAVHEQFF

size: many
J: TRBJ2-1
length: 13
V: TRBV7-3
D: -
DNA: TGTGCCAGCAGCTTAAGGGCGGGGAATGAGCAGTTCTTC
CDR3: CASSLRAGNEQFF

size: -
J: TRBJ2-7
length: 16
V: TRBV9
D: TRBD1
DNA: TGTGCCAGCAGCGGGGGGAGACAGGGCACCACCTACGAGCAGTACTTC
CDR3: CASSGGRQGTTYEQYF

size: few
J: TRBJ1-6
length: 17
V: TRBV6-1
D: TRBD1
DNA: TGTGCCAGCAGCCCGGGACAGTCTAGCTCCTATAATTCACCCCTCCACTTT
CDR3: CASSPGQSSSYNSPLHF

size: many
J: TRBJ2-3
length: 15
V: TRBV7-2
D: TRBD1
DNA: TGTGCCAGCAGCCGACAGGGACAATCGGCTTATACGCAGTATTTT
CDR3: CASSRQGQSAYTQYF

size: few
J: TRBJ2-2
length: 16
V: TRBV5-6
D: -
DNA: TGTGCCAGCAGCTTGAGCCGGGGTATGGGCACCGGGGAGCTGTTTTTT
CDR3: CASSLSRGMGTGELFF

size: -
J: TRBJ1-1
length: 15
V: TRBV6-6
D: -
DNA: TGTGCCAGCAGTTACTCGTTCGGTAGGGACACTGAAGCTTTCTTT
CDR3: CASSYSFGRDTEAFF

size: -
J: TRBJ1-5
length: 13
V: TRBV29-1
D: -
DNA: TGCATCCAGATCCACGGGAGCAATCAGCCCCAGCATTTT
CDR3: CIQIHGSNQPQHF

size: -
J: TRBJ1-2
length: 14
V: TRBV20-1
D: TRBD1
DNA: TGCAGTGCTAGAGCAGGGGGGGGGGGCTATGGCTACACCTTC
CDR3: CSARAGGGGYGYTF

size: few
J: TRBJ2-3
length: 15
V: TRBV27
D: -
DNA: TGTGCCAGCAGTTTATGGGGCTTCGACACAGATACGCAGTATTTT
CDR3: CASSLWGFDTDTQYF

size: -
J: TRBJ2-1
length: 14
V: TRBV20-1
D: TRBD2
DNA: TGCAGTGCCGGGCCGGGGGGGCTATACAATGAGCAGTCCTTC
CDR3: CSAGPGGLYNEQSF

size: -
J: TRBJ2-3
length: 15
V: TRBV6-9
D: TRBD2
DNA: TGTGCCAGCAGTTATTCGCTAGCGGACACAGATACGCAGTATTTT
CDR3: CASSYSLADTDTQYF

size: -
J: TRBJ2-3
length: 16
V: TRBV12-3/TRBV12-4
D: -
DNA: TGTGCCAGCAGTTTACGGTTGGCAGGGAAGACAGATACGCAGTATTTT
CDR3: CASSLRLAGKTDTQYF

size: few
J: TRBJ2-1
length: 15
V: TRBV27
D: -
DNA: TGTGCCAGCAGTCCTGGACAGAATTTATACAATGAGCAGTTCTTC
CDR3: CASSPGQNLYNEQFF

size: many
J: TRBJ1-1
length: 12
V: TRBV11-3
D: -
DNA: TGTGCCAGCAGCCGGGAGAACACTGAAGCTTTCTTT
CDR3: CASSRENTEAFF

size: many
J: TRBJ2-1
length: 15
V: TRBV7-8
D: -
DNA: TGTGCCAGCAGCTTATCCGGGAAGGGTAAGAATGAGCAGTTCTTC
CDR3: CASSLSGKGKNEQFF

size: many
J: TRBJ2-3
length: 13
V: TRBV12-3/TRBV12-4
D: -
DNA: TGTGCCAGCAGTGAGGGAGGTACAGATACGCAGTATTTT
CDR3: CASSEGGTDTQYF

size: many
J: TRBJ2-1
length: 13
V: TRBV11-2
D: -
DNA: TGTGCCAGCAGCCCCTTCCCTGCGGGCGAGCAGTTCTTC
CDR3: CASSPFPAGEQFF

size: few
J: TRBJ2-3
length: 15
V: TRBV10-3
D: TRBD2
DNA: TGTGCCATCAGCGGGACTAGCCGTAGATCAGATACGCAGTATTTT
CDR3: CAISGTSRRSDTQYF

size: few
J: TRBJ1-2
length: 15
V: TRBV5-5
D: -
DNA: TGTGCCAGCAGCTTGGGCCACGGTACTAACTATGGCTACACCTTC
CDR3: CASSLGHGTNYGYTF

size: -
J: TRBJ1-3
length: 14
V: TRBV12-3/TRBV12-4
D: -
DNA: TGTGCCAGCAGGCCATTAGGCACTTGGAACACCATATATTTT
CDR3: CASRPLGTWNTIYF

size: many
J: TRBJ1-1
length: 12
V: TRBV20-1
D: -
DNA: TGCAGTGTTAGGGTTAAGAACACTGAAGCTTTCTTT
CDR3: CSVRVKNTEAFF

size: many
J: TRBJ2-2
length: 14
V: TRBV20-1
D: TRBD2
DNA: TGCAGTGCTAGAGTACGGGAGGGCCCCGGGGAGCTGTTTTTT
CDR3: CSARVREGPGELFF